What follows are 15 T cell receptor beta chains derived from one specimen sequenced in a study of T cells in Graves' hyperthyroidism and ophthalmopathy. Amplification of TCR beta CDR3 regions was performed using RNA transcripts as template. The HTBI primer set drove a first-round RT-PCR of the TCR CDR3. A single record per CDR3 protein comes from TCRdb applying MiXCR to the multiplex PCR reads. This table holds approximately 690,000 distinct CDR3 sequences, roughly 20% found once. The sequenced sample was blood. The receptors were sampled from a young man with Graves' ophthalmopathy.

CDR3 loop: CASSARRDRSSYEQYF. CDR3 nucleotides: TGTGCCAGCAGTGCGCGACGGGACAGGAGCTCCTACGAGCAGTACTTC. This chain connects TRBV6-2 or TRBV6-3 to TRBJ2-7, with 8 bases lining up with TRBD1. CDR3 size: 16 residues. Germline CDR1 reads MNHEY; CDR2 reads SVGEGT. V was pared by 5 bases and J by 0 bases, with 9 bases of the junction left unmatched.

This chain links TRBV3-1 with TRBJ1-5; 8 bases align to TRBD1. This CDR3 is 15 amino acids long. V gave up 6 bases and J gave up 5 bases; unmatched junction bases: 9. Per the germline V gene, CDR1 is LGHDT and CDR2 is YNNKEL (reference sequence). CDR3 nucleotides: TGTGCCAGCAGTCAATTTGGACAGGGCCATCAGCCCCAGCATTTT. This translates into CASSQFGQGHQPQHF.

In its sample, this clonotype was seen many times. The rearrangement joins TRBV5-1 to TRBJ2-1; D unclear. CDR1 SGHRS and CDR2 YFSETQ come from the germline V gene. There are 17 residues in the CDR3. The V end lost 1 base, the J end lost 0 bases, and 14 bases lay between the germline ends. The CDR3 coding sequence is TGCGCCAGCAGCTTGTTGGTACTCTCTAGCTCCTACAATGAGCAGTTCTTC. It yields the protein CASSLLVLSSSYNEQFF. The variable domain in full, completed from reference TRBV5-1 and TRBJ2-1, reads KAGVTQTPRYLIKTRGQQVTLSCSPISGHRSVSWYQQTPGQGLQFLFEYFSETQRNKGNFPGRFSGRQFSNSRSEMNVSTLELGDSALYLCASSLLVLSSSYNEQFFGPGTRLTVL.

V usage is TRBV2 and J usage is TRBJ2-1, with D possibly TRBD1 on 6 matching bases. The CDR3 has 15 residues. CDR1 is SNHLY and CDR2 is FYNNEI in the germline V gene. V dropped 6 bases and J dropped 0 bases, with 12 bases sitting between them. The CDR3 loop reads CASRVDSSSYNEQFF. In DNA, the CDR3 is TGTGCCAGCAGGGTGGACAGTAGCTCCTACAATGAGCAGTTCTTC.

The table lists this clonotype with many counts. The rearrangement links TRBV5-1 to TRBJ2-2; 8 bases align to TRBD1. V lost 6 bases and J lost 1; bases outside the gene matches: 8. The germline gives CDR1 SGHRS, CDR2 YFSETQ. CDR3 size: 16 residues. CDR3 residues: CASIRDRLENTGELFF. CDR3 DNA: TGCGCCAGCATCCGGGACAGGCTGGAGAACACCGGGGAGCTGTTTTTT.

The chain is built from TRBV30 and TRBJ2-5, with D perhaps given as TRBD1 or TRBD2 (6 bases each). Deletions cut 1 base from V and 7 bases from J, with 13 bases between. CDR3 length: 13 amino acids. Germline CDR1 and CDR2: GTSNPN and SVGIG (reference sequence). CDR3: CAWSARGTRTQYF. CDR3 DNA: TGTGCCTGGAGTGCGAGGGGGACTCGGACCCAGTACTTC.

This clonotype was seen only a few times. The rearrangement joins TRBV14 to TRBJ2-1; D remains ambiguous. V was pared by 3 bases and J by 4 bases, with 7 bases between. The CDR3 runs 13 residues. Germline loops: CDR1 SGHDN, CDR2 FVKESK. Here the CDR3 DNA reads TGTGCCAGCAGCCAGACACGGTACAATGAGCAGTTCTTC. Translated: CASSQTRYNEQFF.

This chain joins TRBV7-2 and TRBJ2-1, with TRBD2 matching 11 bases. The DNA end is more similar to TRBJ2-7, so the J call may be wrong. The CDR3 loop spans 13 amino acids. Germline V gene data show CDR1 as SGHTA and CDR2 as FQGNSA. The CDR3 loop reads CASRYLAGGEQYF. As DNA, the CDR3 is TGTGCCAGCAGATATCTAGCGGGAGGTGAGCAGTACTTC.

This chain links TRBV9 with TRBJ1-3; D is ambiguous. CDR3 length: 15 residues. V gave up 0 bases and J gave up 2 bases, with 9 bases separating them. The germline gives CDR1 SGDLS, CDR2 YYNGEE. CDR3 DNA sequence: TGTGCCAGCAGCGTAGCTGGGGTTGCTGGAAACACCATATATTTT. As protein: CASSVAGVAGNTIYF.

V and J are TRBV20-1 and TRBJ2-1; D remains unclear. The V and J ends lost 2 bases and 8 bases respectively, with 7 bases between them. The CDR3 extends over 11 amino acids. Germline CDR1 reads DFQATT; CDR2 reads SNEGSKA (reference sequence). The CDR3 spells CSARRAYEQFF. The DNA for the CDR3 is TGCAGTGCTAGAAGAGCCTATGAGCAGTTCTTC.

This chain joins TRBV25-1 and TRBJ2-3, with 7 bases matching TRBD1. CDR1 and CDR2 (germline): MGHDK, SYGVNS. The CDR3 has 14 residues. V lost 6 bases, J lost 2 bases, and 5 bases stayed unmatched. CDR3 amino acids: CASRSRGTTDTQYF. CDR3 bases: TGTGCCAGCAGATCCAGGGGGACCACAGATACGCAGTATTTT.

V gene TRBV20-1 combines with J gene TRBJ2-5, with 13 bases fitting TRBD2. The CDR3 loop spans 15 amino acids. V was clipped by 4 bases and J by 1 base; unmatched bases: 3. Germline CDR1 reads DFQATT; CDR2 reads SNEGSKA (reference sequence). The CDR3 DNA is TGCAGTGCTATTGGACTAGCGGGAGCCCAAGAGACCCAGTACTTC. Its translation: CSAIGLAGAQETQYF.

This clonotype was observed a few times. Mismatch with germline at one junction end may stem from a read error. The chain carries TRBV7-9 and TRBJ2-7, with a possible D match to TRBD2 (5 bases). The CDR3 is 12 amino acids. CDR1 SEHNR and CDR2 FQNEAQ come from the germline V gene (reference sequence). This CDR3 reads CASSRGFYEQHF. The CDR3 DNA reads as TGTGCCAGCAGCCGGGGATTTTACGAGCAGCACTTC.

A note on this clonotype: The CDR3 carries no conserved terminal phenylalanine or tryptophan, so it likely arises from a read error. J is TRBJ2-7 and V is TRBV27; TRBD1 aligns across 7 bases. Germline loops: CDR1 MNHEY, CDR2 SMNVEV (reference sequence). The CDR3 runs to 14 residues. V was pared by 7 bases and J by 5 bases, with 11 bases of the junction left unmatched. The CDR3 protein is CASTSTGQGDEQYL. In DNA, the CDR3 is TGTGCCAGCACATCGACAGGGCAGGGCGACGAGCAGTACCTC.

This chain connects TRBV19 to TRBJ2-6, with TRBD1 identical over 9 bases. The CDR3 is 17 residues long. V shed 5 bases, J shed 0 bases, and the junction held 5 bases outside the gene matches. CDR1 is LNHDA and CDR2 is SQIVND in the germline V gene (reference sequence). CDR3 DNA: TGTGCCAGTAGTGGGGACAGGGCTGACTCTGGGGCCAACGTCCTGACTTTC. It codes for CASSGDRADSGANVLTF.